These 25 T cell receptor beta chains came from one sample sequenced in a study of radiation and T cells in renal cell carcinoma. Sample time point: baseline pretreatment blood. Noted treatment: 15 Gy SBRT to primary tumor, nephrectomy 4 weeks later. Libraries were prepared by immunoSEQ multiplex PCR; TCRdb keeps only in-frame clonotypes and omits some of them. The data show under 55,000 clones, 65% to 90% seen once. The source was blood, collected from a patient whose treatment included radiotherapy and nephrectomy. All receptors derive from a woman between 70 and 85 years old with renal cell carcinoma.

The chain couples TRBV15 to TRBJ1-1; maybe TRBD1 (6 bases). This CDR3 contains 16 residues. The V end lost 1 base, the J end lost 4 bases, and 16 bases lay between the germline ends. Germline V gene lookup returns CDR1 LNHNV and CDR2 YYDKDF (reference sequence). DNA for the CDR3: TGTGCCACCAGCAGAGGACAGGTCCTCATGGGCACTGAAGCTTTCTTT. Translated: CATSRGQVLMGTEAFF. Full variable domain (remainder filled in from reference TRBV15 and TRBJ1-1): DAMVIQNPRYQVTQFGKPVTLSCSQTLNHNVMYWYQQKSSQAPKLLFHYYDKDFNNEADTPDNFQSRRPNTSFCFLDIRSPGLGDTAMYLCATSRGQVLMGTEAFFGQGTRLTVV.

The CDR3: CASSRTVDSYEQYF. The CDR3 bases are TGCGCCAGCAGCCGGACGGTGGATTCCTACGAGCAGTACTTC. V gene TRBV5-1 combines with J gene TRBJ2-7; unclear D gene. CDR3 length: 14 amino acids. V was shortened by 4 bases and J by 1 base, with 12 bases between the two germline ends. The germline V gene has CDR1 SGHRS and CDR2 YFSETQ.

The V call is TRBV7-6, the J call TRBJ1-5; a weak D match, TRBD1 (6 bases). Germline V gene sequence: CDR1 SGHVS, CDR2 FNYEAQ. Trimming removed 5 bases from V and 4 bases from J, with 15 bases in between. The CDR3 contains 15 residues. This chain's CDR3 is CASSPRRGANQPQHF. DNA for the CDR3: TGTGCCAGCAGCCCGAGGCGGGGGGCAAATCAGCCCCAGCATTTT.

This rearrangement joins TRBV5-1 to TRBJ2-5; 7 nucleotides align to TRBD2. Germline V CDR1 and CDR2: SGHRS, YFSETQ. V shed 5 bases and J 0 bases; nucleotides not matched to a gene: 4. CDR3 length: 14 amino acids. In DNA, the CDR3 is TGCGCCAGCAGACCCCGGGGGGACCAAGAGACCCAGTACTTC. Translating it yields CASRPRGDQETQYF.

The genes are TRBV5-1 and TRBJ1-1; maybe TRBD1 (5 bases). This CDR3 is built from 14 residues. CDR1 and CDR2 (germline): SGHRS, YFSETQ. Trimming left V 7 bases short and J 3 bases short, with 16 bases between. DNA of the CDR3: TGCGCCAGCTCCTGGGCGGGGGGGGACACTGAAGCTTTCTTT. Translating it yields CASSWAGGDTEAFF.

The chain couples TRBV6-1 to TRBJ2-1; D is undetermined. Germline V gene data show CDR1 as MNHNS and CDR2 as SASEGT. Trimming left V 2 bases short and J 11 bases short, with 7 bases between. The CDR3 contains 11 residues. CDR3 residues: CASSEHEKQFF. DNA for the CDR3: TGTGCCAGCAGTGAACATGAGAAGCAGTTCTTC.

This chain links TRBV4-1 with TRBJ2-1, with D possibly being TRBD1 (6 bases). This CDR3 spans 13 amino acids. The germline V gene encodes CDR1 MGHRA and CDR2 YSYEKL. V lost 0 bases to trimming and J lost 12 bases, with 12 bases between them. The CDR3 DNA sequence: TGCGCCAGCAGCCAAGACGATTGGGGGCGGCAGTTCTTC. It codes for CASSQDDWGRQFF.

This chain links TRBV4-3 with TRBJ2-7; tentative D call: TRBD1 (6 bases). The CDR3 is 14 amino acids. The germline V and J ends were trimmed by 4 bases and 0 bases, with 10 bases remaining between them. Germline V gene lookup returns CDR1 LGHNA and CDR2 YSLEER. CDR3 amino acids: CASSRGHRSYEQYF. CDR3 bases: TGCGCCAGCAGCCGGGGACACCGCTCCTACGAGCAGTACTTC.

This clone was seen more than once but under ten times. This chain uses TRBV2 with TRBJ1-1; 9 bases fit TRBD1. CDR3 length: 14 residues. The V gene's germline CDR1 is SNHLY and CDR2 FYNNEI. The ends lost 6 bases at V and 0 bases at J; junction bases unmatched: 2. CDR3 DNA: TGTGCCAGCAGGGGACAGGGAATGAACACTGAAGCTTTCTTT. Protein product: CASRGQGMNTEAFF. The full variable domain, completed using reference TRBV2 and TRBJ1-1, is EPEVTQTPSHQVTQMGQEVILRCVPISNHLYFYWYRQILGQKVEFLVSFYNNEISEKSEIFDDQFSVERPDGSNFTLKIRSTKLEDSAMYFCASRGQGMNTEAFFGQGTRLTVV.

The chain uses TRBV5-1 and TRBJ1-4; TRBD1 matches 7 bases. Germline CDR1 is SGHRS and CDR2 is YFSETQ. This CDR3 is built from 16 residues. The trim removed 3 bases at V and 0 bases at J, leaving 5 bases unmatched. The CDR3 region has the DNA TGCGCCAGCAGCTATAGACAGGGCGCAACTAATGAAAAACTGTTTTTT. It translates to CASSYRQGATNEKLFF.

The chain employs TRBV9 and TRBJ2-7, with D tentatively TRBD2 (5 bases). The V end lost 0 bases, the J end lost 5 bases, and 15 bases lay between the germline ends. This CDR3 spans 15 amino acids. Germline lookup yields CDR1 SGDLS and CDR2 YYNGEE. CDR3 DNA: TGTGCCAGCAGCGTAGGTGAAGGGAGTCGGAACGAGCAGTACTTC. Translating it yields CASSVGEGSRNEQYF.

The gene calls are TRBV5-1 and TRBJ2-3; D gene uncertain. CDR1 SGHRS and CDR2 YFSETQ come from the germline V gene. Trimming stripped 5 bases from V and 2 bases from J, with 9 bases between. The CDR3 length is 13 residues. The CDR3 DNA is TGCGCCAGCAGTGATTGGGACACAGATACGCAGTATTTT. This gives the protein CASSDWDTDTQYF.

CDR3 nucleotides: TGTGCCAGCAGCAATCCAGGGGAGACAATTGGAAACACCATATATTTT. Translating gives CASSNPGETIGNTIYF. This chain links TRBV9 with TRBJ1-3; possibly TRBD1 for D (6 bases). Germline V gives CDR1 SGDLS, CDR2 YYNGEE. The CDR3 is made up of 16 amino acids. The V end lost 4 bases, the J end lost 3 bases, and 17 bases lay between the germline ends.

CDR3 DNA: TGTGCCATCAGTGCCGGGGGGGGACGGATGCATGGTACTGAAGCTTTCTTT. This gives the protein CAISAGGGRMHGTEAFF. The V call is TRBV10-3, the J call TRBJ1-1; tentative D call: TRBD1 (5 bases). The CDR3 consists of 17 residues. V shed 4 bases and J shed 5 bases, with 23 bases lying between them. From germline, CDR1 is ENHRY and CDR2 SYGVKD.

This clone was observed a few times. The gene calls are TRBV7-2 and TRBJ2-7, with 10 bases that match TRBD2. Germline V gives CDR1 SGHTA, CDR2 FQGNSA. CDR3 length: 17 residues. V shed 1 base and J 3 bases; nucleotides not matched to a gene: 9. For the CDR3, the DNA is TGTGCCAGCAGCTTAGGACTAGCGGGCCGAAGTTTCTACGAGCAGTACTTC. Residues: CASSLGLAGRSFYEQYF.

This clone was counted between two and nine times. Written as DNA, the CDR3 is TGTGCCAGCAGCTCGCGGTTCACTGAAGCTTTCTTT. This gives the protein CASSSRFTEAFF. This chain joins TRBV11-2 and TRBJ1-1; D unclear. CDR1 and CDR2 from the germline V gene are SGHAT and FQNNGV. Trimming stripped 4 bases from V and 4 bases from J, with 7 bases between. There are 12 residues in the CDR3.

This clone showed up just once. This chain joins TRBV5-1 and TRBJ2-4, with TRBD2 matching over 8 bases. The CDR3 has 17 amino acids. Unmatched junction bases numbered 16, after V lost 2 bases and J lost 9 bases. Germline lookup yields CDR1 SGHRS and CDR2 YFSETQ. CDR3 amino acids: CASSFGGSGSNDGIQYF. CDR3 sequence (DNA): TGCGCCAGCAGCTTTGGAGGGAGCGGGAGTAATGATGGCATTCAGTACTTC. The full variable domain, with the rest looked up from reference TRBV5-1 and TRBJ2-4, is KAGVTQTPRYLIKTRGQQVTLSCSPISGHRSVSWYQQTPGQGLQFLFEYFSETQRNKGNFPGRFSGRQFSNSRSEMNVSTLELGDSALYLCASSFGGSGSNDGIQYFGAGTRLSVL.

The V gene is TRBV5-4, the J gene TRBJ2-1, with 7 bases aligning to TRBD2. The V gene end was trimmed by 7 bases and the J gene end by 3 bases; junction bases not matched to a gene: 7. The CDR3 covers 14 residues. Germline V gives CDR1 SGHNT, CDR2 YYREEE (reference sequence). CDR3 loop: CASHRGTNYNEQFF. CDR3 nucleotides: TGTGCCAGCCACCGAGGGACTAACTACAATGAGCAGTTCTTC.

The rearrangement links TRBV9 to TRBJ2-7; D might be TRBD1 (7 bases). The CDR3 consists of 15 residues. Germline V gives CDR1 SGDLS, CDR2 YYNGEE. V lost 0 bases and J lost 5, with 15 bases in between. CDR3 sequence reads: CASSVEEGARNEQYF. CDR3 bases: TGTGCCAGCAGCGTAGAGGAGGGGGCGCGCAACGAGCAGTACTTC. Supplemented by reference TRBV9 and TRBJ2-7, the full variable domain reads DSGVTQTPKHLITATGQRVTLRCSPRSGDLSVYWYQQSLDQGLQFLIQYYNGEERAKGNILERFSAQQFPDLHSELNLSSLELGDSALYFCASSVEEGARNEQYFGPGTRLTVT.

The genes are TRBV5-5 and TRBJ1-1; D unresolved. V shed 0 bases and J shed 7 bases, with 7 bases lying between them. The CDR3 length is 12 residues. Germline V CDR1 and CDR2: SGHKS, YYEKEE (reference sequence). The CDR3 loop is CASSLADGEAFF. Here the CDR3 DNA reads TGTGCCAGCAGCTTGGCCGACGGTGAAGCTTTCTTT. The variable domain in full, completed from reference TRBV5-5 and TRBJ1-1, reads DAGVTQSPTHLIKTRGQQVTLRCSPISGHKSVSWYQQVLGQGPQFIFQYYEKEERGRGNFPDRFSARQFPNYSSELNVNALLLGDSALYLCASSLADGEAFFGQGTRLTVV.

This chain links TRBV6-6 with TRBJ2-6; no definite D call. Germline V gene data show CDR1 as MNHNY and CDR2 as SVGAGI (reference sequence). There are 13 residues in the CDR3. Trimming removed 5 bases from V and 2 bases from J, with 4 bases in between. The CDR3 region has the DNA TGTGCCAGCAGTGACGCTGGGGCCAACGTCCTGACTTTC. Translation: CASSDAGANVLTF.

V is TRBV18 and J is TRBJ1-2; D call uncertain. V was shortened by 2 bases and J by 0 bases, with 7 bases between the two germline ends. This CDR3 region has 14 residues. From germline, CDR1 is KGHSH and CDR2 LQKENI. As DNA, the CDR3 is TGTGCCAGCTCACCAAGCAGTACTAACTATGGCTACACCTTC. It yields the protein CASSPSSTNYGYTF. Drawing the rest from reference TRBV18 and TRBJ1-2, the complete variable domain is NAGVMQNPRHLVRRRGQEARLRCSPMKGHSHVYWYRQLPEEGLKFMVYLQKENIIDESGMPKERFSAEFPKEGPSILRIQQVVRGDSAAYFCASSPSSTNYGYTFGSGTRLTVV.

In its sample, this clone was seen a few times. The V and J genes are TRBV14 and TRBJ1-2, with TRBD1 as a possible D gene (5 bases). The V gene's germline CDR1 is SGHDN and CDR2 FVKESK. The CDR3 is 14 residues long. V was shortened by 0 bases and J by 9 bases, with 14 bases between the two germline ends. CDR3 residues: CASSQDLTVLSYTF. CDR3 nucleotides: TGTGCCAGCAGCCAAGATTTGACAGTCCTTAGCTACACCTTC.

The chain couples TRBV7-2 to TRBJ1-2; maybe TRBD1 (6 bases). This CDR3 is 14 amino acids long. V lost 5 bases, J lost 5 bases, and 15 bases lay in between. CDR1 is SGHTA and CDR2 is FQGNSA in the germline V gene. The CDR3 DNA follows: TGTGCCAGCAGCAGCTCACAGGGTTCATATGGCTACACCTTC. Protein product: CASSSSQGSYGYTF.

This clone was found once. The gene calls are TRBV5-6 and TRBJ2-5; D is possibly TRBD1 (5 bases). CDR1 SGHDT and CDR2 YYEEEE come from the germline V gene. This CDR3 comprises 14 residues. V lost 5 bases and J 3 bases, leaving 14 bases between the germline ends. The CDR3 DNA sequence: TGTGCCAGCAGAGGGCAGGGCCGGGAAGAGACCCAGTACTTC. It encodes CASRGQGREETQYF.